Reported below is one TCR beta chain. TCRdb's copy holds only in-frame clones and misses some; the assay was immunoSEQ multiplex PCR. The table lists 190,000 or so clones, around 87% of them singletons, with about 2.3% in the top ten. The data belong to a study of blood T cell repertoires in COVID-19. Whole-study context: Italy, Spain and the United States were the sources of the convalescent and acute COVID-19 samples. From T cells, B-cell-depleted T cells, or PBMCs came the material, which was cDNA or gDNA.

Participant reports of clinical history set cohort assignment. Symptom resolution, clearance, or two negative PCRs marked donors in Cohort 3 as recovered. The clonotype was recovered from a woman in her twenties or thirties who had recovered from COVID-19. Sequenced material: PBMCs or T cells enriched from blood (not recorded which).

The CDR3 loop is CASTTTQGFANTEAFF. Written as DNA, the CDR3 is TGTGCCAGTACCACCACACAGGGTTTCGCGAACACTGAAGCTTTCTTT. The rearrangement joins TRBV19 to TRBJ1-1, with D maybe TRBD1 (6 bases). CDR1 is LNHDA and CDR2 is SQIVND in the germline V gene (reference sequence). Trimming left V 7 bases short and J 1 base short, with 19 bases between. The CDR3 loop spans 16 amino acids.